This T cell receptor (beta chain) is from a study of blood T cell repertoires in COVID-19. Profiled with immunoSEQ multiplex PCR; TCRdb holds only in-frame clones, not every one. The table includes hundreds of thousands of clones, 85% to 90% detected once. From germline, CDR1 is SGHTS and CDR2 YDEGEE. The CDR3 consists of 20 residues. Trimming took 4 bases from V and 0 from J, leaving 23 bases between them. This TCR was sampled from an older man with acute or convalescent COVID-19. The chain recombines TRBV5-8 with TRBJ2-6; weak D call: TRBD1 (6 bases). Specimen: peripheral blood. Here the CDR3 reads CASSGAYRTVLFSGANVLTF. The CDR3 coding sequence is TGTGCCAGCAGCGGGGCCTACCGGACAGTCCTCTTCTCTGGGGCCAACGTCCTGACTTTC.